This T cell receptor beta chain is from a study of T cells in Graves' hyperthyroidism and ophthalmopathy. Each diagnosis drew on symptoms, thyroxine, TRAb, thyroid ultrasound and orbital computed tomography findings. From RNA transcripts, TCR beta CDR3 regions were amplified. Initially, a first-round RT-PCR of the TCR CDR3 employed the HTBI primer set. TCRdb independently ran MiXCR on the multiplex PCR reads; one entry per CDR3 protein. The sample consists of under 450,000 distinct CDR3 sequences, roughly 14% of them appearing once. This clonotype has just a few counts. The TCR was taken from a young man with Graves' hyperthyroidism that later progressed to Graves' ophthalmopathy. Sequencing was carried out using blood.

The CDR3 protein is CASSGQGVSTEAFF. Here the CDR3 DNA reads TGTGCCAGCAGCGGCCAGGGTGTAAGCACTGAAGCTTTCTTT. V gene TRBV9 combines with J gene TRBJ1-1; TRBD1 is a possible D gene (5 bases). The length of the CDR3 is 14 residues. Trimming stripped 3 bases from V and 4 bases from J, with 13 bases between. Germline-derived CDR1 and CDR2 are SGDLS and YYNGEE. Combining the CDR3 with reference TRBV9 and TRBJ1-1 gives the whole variable domain DSGVTQTPKHLITATGQRVTLRCSPRSGDLSVYWYQQSLDQGLQFLIQYYNGEERAKGNILERFSAQQFPDLHSELNLSSLELGDSALYFCASSGQGVSTEAFFGQGTRLTVV.